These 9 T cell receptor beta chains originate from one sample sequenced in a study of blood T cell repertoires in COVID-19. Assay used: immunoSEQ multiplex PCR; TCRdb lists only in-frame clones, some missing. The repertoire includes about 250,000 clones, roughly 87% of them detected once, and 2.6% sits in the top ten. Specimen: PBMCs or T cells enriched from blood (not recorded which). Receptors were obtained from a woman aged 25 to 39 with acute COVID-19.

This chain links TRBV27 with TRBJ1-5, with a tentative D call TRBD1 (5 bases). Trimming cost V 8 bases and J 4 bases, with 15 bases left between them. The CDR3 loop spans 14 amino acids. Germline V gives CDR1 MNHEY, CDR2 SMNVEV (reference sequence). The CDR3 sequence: CASGSIGGNQPQHF. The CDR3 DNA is TGTGCCAGCGGCTCAATTGGGGGGAATCAGCCCCAGCATTTT.

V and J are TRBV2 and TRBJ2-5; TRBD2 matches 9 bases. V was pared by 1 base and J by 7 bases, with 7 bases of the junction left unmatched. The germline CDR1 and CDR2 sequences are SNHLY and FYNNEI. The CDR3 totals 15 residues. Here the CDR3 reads CASSEGGGAWGTQYF. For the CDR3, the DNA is TGTGCCAGCAGTGAAGGCGGGGGGGCCTGGGGGACCCAGTACTTC. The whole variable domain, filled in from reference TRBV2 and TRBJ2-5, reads EPEVTQTPSHQVTQMGQEVILRCVPISNHLYFYWYRQILGQKVEFLVSFYNNEISEKSEIFDDQFSVERPDGSNFTLKIRSTKLEDSAMYFCASSEGGGAWGTQYFGPGTRLLVL.

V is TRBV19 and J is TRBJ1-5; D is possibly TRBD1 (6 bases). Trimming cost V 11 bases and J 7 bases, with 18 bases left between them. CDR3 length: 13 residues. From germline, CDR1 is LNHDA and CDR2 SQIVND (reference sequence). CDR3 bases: TGTGCCGTCACCGGGGGGGCAAAACAGCCCCAGCATTTT. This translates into CAVTGGAKQPQHF.

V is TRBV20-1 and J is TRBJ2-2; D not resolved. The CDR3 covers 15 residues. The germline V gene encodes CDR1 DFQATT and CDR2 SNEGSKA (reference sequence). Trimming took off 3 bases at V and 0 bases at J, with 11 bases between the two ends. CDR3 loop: CSASGRSPNTGELFF. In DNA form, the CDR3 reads TGCAGTGCTAGTGGCAGGTCCCCGAACACCGGGGAGCTGTTTTTT.

The CDR3 DNA is TGTGCCAGCAGCTTGTCTTGGGGTAGGGGGAACACTGAAGCTTTCTTT. Amino acid sequence: CASSLSWGRGNTEAFF. The J gene is TRBJ1-1, the V gene TRBV5-4, with D perhaps matching TRBD1 (5 bases). V lost 1 base to trimming and J lost 1 base, with 14 bases between them. CDR3 size: 16 residues. Germline V lookup: CDR1 SGHNT, CDR2 YYREEE (reference sequence).

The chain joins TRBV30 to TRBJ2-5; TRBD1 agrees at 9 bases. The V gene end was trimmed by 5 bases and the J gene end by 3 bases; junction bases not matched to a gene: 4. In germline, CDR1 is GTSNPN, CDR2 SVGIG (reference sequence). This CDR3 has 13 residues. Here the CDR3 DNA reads TGTGCCTGGCTTACAGGGGGCGAAGAGACCCAGTACTTC. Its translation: CAWLTGGEETQYF.

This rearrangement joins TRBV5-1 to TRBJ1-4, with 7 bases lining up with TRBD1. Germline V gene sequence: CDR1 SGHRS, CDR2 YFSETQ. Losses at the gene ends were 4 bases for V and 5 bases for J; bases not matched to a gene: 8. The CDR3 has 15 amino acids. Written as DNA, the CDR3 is TGCGCCAGCAGCGAGGGCACAGGGGTAAATGAAAAACTGTTTTTT. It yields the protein CASSEGTGVNEKLFF.

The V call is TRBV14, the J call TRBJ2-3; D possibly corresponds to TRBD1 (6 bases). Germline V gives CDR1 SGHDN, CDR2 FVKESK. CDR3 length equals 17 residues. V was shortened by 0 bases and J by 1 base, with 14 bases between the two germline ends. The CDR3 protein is CASSQEIPGVGTDTQYF. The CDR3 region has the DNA TGTGCCAGCAGCCAAGAAATTCCAGGGGTGGGCACAGATACGCAGTATTTT.

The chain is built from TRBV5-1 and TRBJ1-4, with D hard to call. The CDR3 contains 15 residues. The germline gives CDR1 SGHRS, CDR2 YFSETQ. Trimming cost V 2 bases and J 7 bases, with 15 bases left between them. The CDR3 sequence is CASSLKGGRGEKLFF. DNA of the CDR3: TGCGCCAGCAGCTTAAAGGGAGGGCGCGGTGAAAAACTGTTTTTT. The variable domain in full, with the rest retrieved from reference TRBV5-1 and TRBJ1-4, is KAGVTQTPRYLIKTRGQQVTLSCSPISGHRSVSWYQQTPGQGLQFLFEYFSETQRNKGNFPGRFSGRQFSNSRSEMNVSTLELGDSALYLCASSLKGGRGEKLFFGSGTQLSVL.